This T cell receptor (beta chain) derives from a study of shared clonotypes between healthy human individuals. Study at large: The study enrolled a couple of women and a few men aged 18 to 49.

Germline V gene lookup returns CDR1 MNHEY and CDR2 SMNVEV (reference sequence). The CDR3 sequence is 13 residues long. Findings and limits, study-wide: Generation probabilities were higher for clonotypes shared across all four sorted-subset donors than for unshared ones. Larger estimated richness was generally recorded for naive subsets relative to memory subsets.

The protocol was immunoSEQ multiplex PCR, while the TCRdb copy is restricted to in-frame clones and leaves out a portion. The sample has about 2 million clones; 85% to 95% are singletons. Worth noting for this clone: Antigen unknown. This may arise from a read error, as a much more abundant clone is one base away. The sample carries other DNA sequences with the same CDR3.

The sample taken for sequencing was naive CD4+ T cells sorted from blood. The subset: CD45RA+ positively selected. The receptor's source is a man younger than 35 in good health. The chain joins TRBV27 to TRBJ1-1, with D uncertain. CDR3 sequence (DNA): TGTGCCAGCATGGCAAGGGTGGGCACTGAAGCCTTCTTT. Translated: CASMARVGTEAFF.